Sequencing of this TCR beta chain was carried out in a study of technical replicates of blood from a few donors. The CDR3 is 14 amino acids. V lost 6 bases to trimming and J lost 4 bases; unmatched junction nucleotides: 7. Germline CDR1 and CDR2: MGHRA and YSYEKL. Sequencing was performed with immunoSEQ multiplex PCR; in TCRdb, only in-frame clones are kept and a portion is missing. In the table there are tens of thousands of clones, around nine tenths of which are singletons. The chain is built from TRBV4-1 and TRBJ1-1; TRBD1 matches 8 bases. The sequenced material came from T cells isolated from PBMCs. The TCR originated in a human donor in good health. The CDR3 reads CASRPGQGGTEAFF. The CDR3 nucleotides read TGCGCCAGCAGACCCGGACAGGGCGGCACTGAAGCTTTCTTT.